This T cell receptor (beta chain) was recovered during a study of cytomegalovirus exposure and HLA in healthy donors. Broader study findings: When a later analysis compared HLA-associated TCR beta chains with equally common others, the HLA-associated chains turned out to be more clonally expanded and to have lower generation probabilities.

This cohort consisted of healthy bone marrow donors. The CDR3 length is 16 residues. Germline V gives CDR1 SGHTA, CDR2 FQGTGA. Trimming cost V 5 bases and J 6 bases; bases outside gene matches: 8. This clone occurred once. Its target is not known. 60 Vbeta and 13 Jbeta primers were used in PCR. Generated by immunoSEQ multiplex PCR, the TCRdb table keeps only in-frame clones and is missing some. Of 100,000 to 150,000 clones in the sample, around four fifths were seen once. This receptor was obtained from a man aged 25-45 years in good health and CMV-seropositive. Input material: PBMCs. The chain joins TRBV7-3 to TRBJ2-2; TRBD1 matches at 11 bases. CDR3 sequence: CASSPPRTGGPGELFF. DNA of the CDR3: TGTGCCAGCAGCCCACCCCGGACAGGGGGCCCCGGGGAGCTGTTTTTT.